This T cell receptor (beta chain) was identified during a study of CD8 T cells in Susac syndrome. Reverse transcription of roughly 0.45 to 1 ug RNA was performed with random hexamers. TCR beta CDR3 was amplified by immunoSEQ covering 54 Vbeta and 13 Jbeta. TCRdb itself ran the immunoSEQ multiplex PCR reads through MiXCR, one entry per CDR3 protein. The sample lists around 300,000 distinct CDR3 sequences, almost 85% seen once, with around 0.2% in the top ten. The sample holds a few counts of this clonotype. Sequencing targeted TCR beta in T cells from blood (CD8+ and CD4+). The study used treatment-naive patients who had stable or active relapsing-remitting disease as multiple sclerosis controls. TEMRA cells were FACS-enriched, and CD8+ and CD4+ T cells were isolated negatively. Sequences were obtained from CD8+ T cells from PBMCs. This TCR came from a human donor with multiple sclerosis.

The CDR3 protein is CASSEVVAGGYNEQFF. CDR3 nucleotide sequence: TGTGCCAGCAGTGAAGTAGTGGCGGGTGGGTACAATGAGCAGTTCTTC. The chain joins TRBV2 to TRBJ2-1, with D possibly being TRBD2 (5 bases). V lost 1 base to trimming and J lost 4 bases, with 14 bases between them. The CDR3 extends over 16 amino acids. Germline CDR1 reads SNHLY; CDR2 reads FYNNEI.